The 15 T cell receptor beta chains listed next were all sequenced from one sample in a study of cytomegalovirus exposure and HLA in healthy donors. 13 Jbeta primers and 60 Vbeta primers were used for the PCR. The protocol was immunoSEQ multiplex PCR, while the TCRdb copy is restricted to in-frame clones and leaves out a portion. This repertoire shows around 110,000 clones, roughly 82% found once; its top ten account for roughly 6%. Input material: PBMCs. The source of these receptors is a woman in her forties or fifties in good health and CMV-seropositive.

This rearrangement joins TRBV19 to TRBJ1-1; tentatively, D is TRBD1 (5 bases). V dropped 7 bases and J dropped 3 bases, with 18 bases sitting between them. This CDR3 comprises 15 residues. Germline CDR1 and CDR2: LNHDA and SQIVND (reference sequence). This chain's CDR3 is CASTYRGLGDTEAFF. The CDR3 bases are TGTGCCAGTACTTACCGGGGACTTGGGGACACTGAAGCTTTCTTT.

This rearrangement joins TRBV14 to TRBJ2-7, with D possibly TRBD1 on 6 matching bases. Trimming left V 0 bases short and J 5 bases short, with 26 bases between. The CDR3 loop spans 19 amino acids. From germline, CDR1 is SGHDN and CDR2 FVKESK. The CDR3 reads CASSQDIFKQGFRPDEQYF. The CDR3 DNA sequence: TGTGCCAGCAGCCAAGATATCTTTAAACAGGGTTTTAGGCCGGACGAGCAGTACTTC.

This chain connects TRBV6-1 to TRBJ2-5; D is perhaps TRBD2 (6 bases). Trimming pared 6 bases from V and 1 base from J, leaving 15 bases between. From germline, CDR1 is MNHNS and CDR2 SASEGT. There are 15 residues in the CDR3. As DNA, the CDR3 is TGTGCCAGCAGCCCGATGCGGGGATCCCAAGAGACCCAGTACTTC. Residues: CASSPMRGSQETQYF.

This clone came up a few times. This chain joins TRBV5-1 and TRBJ1-1; TRBD1 agrees at 10 bases. Germline V CDR1 and CDR2: SGHRS, YFSETQ. This CDR3 has 14 residues. J lost 6 bases, V lost 5 bases, and 7 bases had no gene match. Here the CDR3 reads CASRWGTGDPEAFF. CDR3 nucleotide sequence: TGCGCCAGCAGGTGGGGGACAGGGGATCCTGAAGCTTTCTTT. The variable domain in full, with the rest retrieved from reference TRBV5-1 and TRBJ1-1, is KAGVTQTPRYLIKTRGQQVTLSCSPISGHRSVSWYQQTPGQGLQFLFEYFSETQRNKGNFPGRFSGRQFSNSRSEMNVSTLELGDSALYLCASRWGTGDPEAFFGQGTRLTVV.

The chain links TRBV7-9 to TRBJ1-3; D remains unclear. CDR1 and CDR2 from the germline V gene are SEHNR and FQNEAQ (reference sequence). The CDR3 extends over 15 amino acids. Trimming removed 1 base at V and 2 bases at J, with 9 bases between. The CDR3 DNA reads as TGTGCCAGCAGCTTAGGGGCCAACACTGGAAACACCATATATTTT. Protein product: CASSLGANTGNTIYF.

CDR3 amino acids: CATSRELAGTNYGYTF. In DNA form, the CDR3 reads TGTGCCACCAGCAGAGAACTGGCAGGGACTAACTATGGCTACACCTTC. This rearrangement joins TRBV15 to TRBJ1-2, with a weak D call TRBD1 (5 bases). CDR1 LNHNV and CDR2 YYDKDF come from the germline V gene (reference sequence). The CDR3 runs to 16 residues. Trimming shortened V by 0 bases and J by 0 bases, and 11 bases separated the two germline ends.

There are a few counts of this clone. The chain is built from TRBV6-5 and TRBJ1-6; no firm D call. V gave up 6 bases and J gave up 9 bases, with 12 bases separating them. Germline V gene lookup returns CDR1 MNHEY and CDR2 SVGAGI. This CDR3 has 13 residues. CDR3 sequence: CASSTGSTSPLHF. The CDR3 DNA reads TGTGCCAGCAGCACCGGGTCCACTTCACCCCTCCACTTT.

J is TRBJ2-2 and V is TRBV4-1, with D tentatively TRBD2 (7 bases). Germline V gene data show CDR1 as MGHRA and CDR2 as YSYEKL. The CDR3 is made up of 17 amino acids. The V end lost 0 bases, the J end lost 6 bases, and 17 bases lay between the germline ends. This CDR3 is CASSQEGGAGAAGELFF. The DNA of the CDR3 is TGCGCCAGCAGCCAAGAAGGAGGGGCGGGGGCGGCCGGGGAGCTGTTTTTT.

The J gene is TRBJ1-1, the V gene TRBV6-5; D perhaps matches TRBD1 (6 bases). This CDR3 region has 13 residues. The germline V gene has CDR1 MNHEY and CDR2 SVGAGI. Trimming took 8 bases from V and 0 from J, leaving 10 bases between them. This CDR3 is CASGQGLNTEAFF. CDR3 coding DNA: TGTGCCAGCGGTCAGGGGTTGAACACTGAAGCTTTCTTT.

The rearrangement uses TRBV5-4 and TRBJ2-3; D perhaps matches TRBD1 (5 bases). The ends were cut back, 4 bases at V and 5 bases at J, with 8 bases in the middle. CDR1 and CDR2 (germline): SGHNT, YYREEE (reference sequence). The CDR3 extends over 12 amino acids. The CDR3 reads CASSDQGDTQYF. The CDR3 DNA reads TGTGCCAGCAGCGACCAGGGAGATACGCAGTATTTT.

V and J are TRBV18 and TRBJ2-1; 9 bases map to TRBD1. Germline lookup yields CDR1 KGHSH and CDR2 LQKENI. V lost 8 bases and J lost 6; bases outside the gene matches: 8. This CDR3 is 14 amino acids long. The DNA for the CDR3 is TGTGCCAGCGTCTCTCAGACAGGGGGCAATGAGCAGTTCTTC. The encoded protein is CASVSQTGGNEQFF.

The chain joins TRBV15 to TRBJ2-7, with D possibly being TRBD1 (5 bases). Trimming left V 3 bases short and J 4 bases short, with 10 bases between. Germline V gene lookup returns CDR1 LNHNV and CDR2 YYDKDF (reference sequence). The CDR3 spans 13 residues. The CDR3, as DNA: TGTGCCACCAGCAGGACAGCCTTATACGAGCAGTACTTC. Protein sequence: CATSRTALYEQYF.

The chain employs TRBV9 and TRBJ1-1; the D is unclear. The CDR3 spans 14 residues. Trimming cost V 4 bases and J 0 bases, with 10 bases left between them. Germline V CDR1 and CDR2: SGDLS, YYNGEE. The CDR3 DNA reads TGTGCCAGCAGCAGGAGGAACATGAACACTGAAGCTTTCTTT. This sequence encodes CASSRRNMNTEAFF.

This clone has only a few counts. V and J are TRBV30 and TRBJ1-2; no clear D gene. Germline V gene lookup returns CDR1 GTSNPN and CDR2 SVGIG (reference sequence). V lost 3 bases and J lost 5, with 13 bases in between. This CDR3 region has 13 residues. CDR3: CAWSEGELYGYTF. CDR3 coding DNA: TGTGCCTGGAGCGAGGGAGAGCTTTATGGCTACACCTTC.

This clone was seen once. J is TRBJ1-6 and V is TRBV19; no firm D call. This CDR3 is 15 amino acids long. CDR1 is LNHDA, CDR2 SQIVND, per germline (reference sequence). V was shortened by 1 base and J by 5 bases, with 9 bases between the two germline ends. The CDR3 DNA reads as TGTGCCAGTAGTATAGGGGCGAACAATAATTCACCCCTCCACTTT. Encoded protein: CASSIGANNNSPLHF.